The 26 T cell receptor beta chains reported below all come from one sample, sequenced in a study of blood T cell repertoires in COVID-19 (dated by TCRdb to between 2020 and 2021). Library preparation was by the immunoSEQ multiplex PCR assay. The table was pulled from immuneACCESS by TCRdb, which kept in-frame rearrangements only. Such tables lose some clones; where checked, under half of the loss comes from unresolved V genes, and the rest has no known cause. The sample table holds some 300,000 clones, of which approximately 84% were seen once. About 4.6% of the sample lies in the top ten. Sequencing used PBMCs or T cells enriched from blood (not recorded which). These receptors came from a man younger than 45 who had recovered from COVID-19.

The chain is built from TRBV2 and TRBJ2-6; 12 positions agree with TRBD1. The germline CDR1 and CDR2 sequences are SNHLY and FYNNEI. CDR3 length: 19 residues. The junction had 9 bases not matched to a gene; V was cut back by 6 bases and J by 0 bases. The CDR3 bases are TGTGCCAGCAGGCCGGGACAGGGGGCGGAAAGCTCTGGGGCCAACGTCCTGACTTTC. Residues: CASRPGQGAESSGANVLTF.

The chain employs TRBV5-6 and TRBJ2-1; D unclear. Germline V CDR1 and CDR2: SGHDT, YYEEEE. This CDR3 has 15 amino acids. V was clipped by 3 bases and J by 3 bases, with 13 bases between them. CDR3 bases: TGTGCCAGCAGCTCCCCACGCACTAACTACAATGAGCAGTTCTTC. This gives the protein CASSSPRTNYNEQFF. Combining the CDR3 with reference TRBV5-6 and TRBJ2-1 gives the whole variable domain DAGVTQSPTHLIKTRGQQVTLRCSPKSGHDTVSWYQQALGQGPQFIFQYYEEEERQRGNFPDRFSGHQFPNYSSELNVNALLLGDSALYLCASSSPRTNYNEQFFGPGTRLTVL.

The chain is built from TRBV6-4 and TRBJ2-2; 7 positions match TRBD2. Trimming at V came to 4 bases and at J to 3 bases, leaving 5 bases not matched to a gene. The germline CDR1 and CDR2 sequences are MRHNA and SNTAGT. CDR3 length: 15 amino acids. CDR3 loop: CASSVGLDYTGELFF. Written as DNA, the CDR3 is TGTGCCAGCAGTGTCGGACTAGATTACACCGGGGAGCTGTTTTTT.

In its sample, this clone was seen a few times. The rearrangement joins TRBV28 to TRBJ2-7; D call uncertain. The CDR3 is 10 amino acids. The germline V gene encodes CDR1 MDHEN and CDR2 SYDVKM. Trimming stripped 6 bases from V and 7 bases from J, with 7 bases between. In DNA form, the CDR3 reads TGTGCCAGCAGCCAGAGGGAGCAGTACTTC. It codes for CASSQREQYF.

This clone has just a few counts. The chain has TRBV6-1 and TRBJ1-5, with D perhaps matching TRBD1 (6 bases). The CDR3 is made up of 15 amino acids. From germline, CDR1 is MNHNS and CDR2 SASEGT. V was trimmed by 2 bases and J by 6 bases, leaving 14 bases between them. CDR3: CASSEWGGTSQPQHF. Here the CDR3 DNA reads TGTGCCAGCAGTGAATGGGGGGGCACAAGTCAGCCCCAGCATTTT.

The chain couples TRBV4-2 to TRBJ1-3, with TRBD1 as a possible D gene (5 bases). Trimming left V 1 base short and J 1 base short, with 11 bases between. The CDR3 consists of 16 residues. CDR1 and CDR2 from the germline V gene are LGHNA and YNFKEQ. The CDR3: CASSQGGLRSGNTIYF. In DNA, the CDR3 is TGTGCCAGCAGCCAAGGGGGACTCAGATCTGGAAACACCATATATTTT.

The chain joins TRBV6-5 to TRBJ1-2; 8 nucleotides match TRBD1. Per germline, CDR1 MNHEY and CDR2 SVGAGI. Unmatched junction bases numbered 3, after V lost 9 bases and J lost 6 bases. This CDR3 comprises 11 residues. CDR3 sequence (DNA): TGTGCCAGGCCACAGGGGGATGGCTACACCTTC. This sequence encodes CARPQGDGYTF.

The CDR3 DNA reads as TGCGCCAGCAGCTGGCCGTCCAATGAGCAGTTCTTC. It encodes CASSWPSNEQFF. This chain links TRBV5-1 with TRBJ2-1; no clear D gene. V shed 3 bases and J shed 6 bases, with 7 bases lying between them. The germline V gene encodes CDR1 SGHRS and CDR2 YFSETQ. The CDR3 length is 12 residues.

The chain joins TRBV19 to TRBJ1-1; a possible D gene is TRBD1 (5 bases). Germline V gene lookup returns CDR1 LNHDA and CDR2 SQIVND (reference sequence). This CDR3 region has 15 residues. V shed 1 base and J shed 1 base, with 10 bases lying between them. CDR3 bases: TGTGCCAGTAGTATAGGAGGAACAGGGAACACTGAAGCTTTCTTT. Its translation: CASSIGGTGNTEAFF.

DNA for the CDR3: TGTGCCAGCAGCTCAGGGACTCTCCATTCACCCCTCCACTTT. It yields the protein CASSSGTLHSPLHF. V is TRBV28 and J is TRBJ1-6; TRBD1 might be the D (5 bases). The V and J ends lost 6 bases and 8 bases respectively, with 14 bases between them. CDR1 is MDHEN, CDR2 SYDVKM, per germline. The CDR3 sequence is 14 residues long.

The table lists this clone with a few counts. The junction does not match germline at one end; this may be a read error. The chain carries TRBV5-8 and TRBJ1-3, with D unresolved. CDR1 and CDR2 (germline): SGHTS, YDEGEE. This CDR3 is 15 amino acids long. CDR3 in DNA: TGTGCCAGCAGCCACAGAGTACGCTCTAGAAACACCATATATTTT. Translating it yields CASSHRVRSRNTIYF.

The rearrangement joins TRBV3-1 (or the pseudogene TRBV3-2) to TRBJ1-6, with unresolved D. The CDR3 totals 17 residues. V was clipped by 4 bases and J by 0 bases, with 13 bases between them. Germline V gene lookup returns CDR1 LGHDT and CDR2 YNNKEL (reference sequence). CDR3 sequence reads: CASSPRRGSSYNSPLHF. In DNA, the CDR3 is TGTGCCAGCAGCCCTAGACGCGGGAGCTCCTATAATTCACCCCTCCACTTT.

CDR3 loop: CAISGDSSTDTQYF. The CDR3 DNA is TGTGCCATCAGTGGAGACAGTAGCACAGATACGCAGTATTTT. This chain uses TRBV10-3 with TRBJ2-3, with D possibly matching TRBD1 (5 bases). Trimming took 4 bases from V and 0 from J, leaving 8 bases between them. The CDR3 spans 14 residues. CDR1 and CDR2 from the germline V gene are ENHRY and SYGVKD.

The chain links TRBV28 to TRBJ1-2, with a tentative D call TRBD1 (6 bases). The V and J ends lost 9 bases and 3 bases respectively, with 20 bases between them. Germline V gene data show CDR1 as MDHEN and CDR2 as SYDVKM. The CDR3 runs to 15 residues. CDR3: CASLPFRTADYGYTF. CDR3 DNA sequence: TGTGCCAGTCTACCCTTCAGGACAGCCGACTATGGCTACACCTTC.

The chain recombines TRBV11-2 with TRBJ1-2; unclear D gene. Germline values: CDR1 SGHAT, CDR2 FQNNGV. The CDR3 runs 12 residues. Trimming took off 3 bases at V and 6 bases at J, with 8 bases between the two ends. The CDR3 spells CASSFEGNGYTF. For the CDR3, the DNA is TGTGCCAGCAGCTTCGAGGGAAATGGCTACACCTTC.

The chain employs TRBV5-1 and TRBJ2-5; D not resolved. This CDR3 has 13 residues. From germline, CDR1 is SGHRS and CDR2 YFSETQ. V was cut by 4 bases and J by 5 bases, with 12 bases left in between. The CDR3 DNA reads TGCGCCAGCAGCCCCGGAAACGGGGAGACCCAGTACTTC. Translating gives CASSPGNGETQYF.

The rearrangement links TRBV7-2 to TRBJ1-1; D gene unclear. Germline V gives CDR1 SGHTA, CDR2 FQGNSA. The germline V and J ends were trimmed by 1 base and 3 bases, with 9 bases remaining between them. This CDR3 comprises 14 residues. The CDR3 sequence: CASSLVTADTEAFF. Here the CDR3 DNA reads TGTGCCAGCAGCTTAGTGACGGCGGACACTGAAGCTTTCTTT.

The V gene is TRBV5-8, the J gene TRBJ1-1, with a weak D call TRBD1 (6 bases). V shed 0 bases and J shed 12 bases, with 18 bases lying between them. The germline gives CDR1 SGHTS, CDR2 YDEGEE. This CDR3 is 14 amino acids long. The CDR3, as DNA: TGTGCCAGCAGCTTGGCCTCGGTGACAGGTAAATCTTTCTTT. Its protein product is CASSLASVTGKSFF.

The rearrangement joins TRBV9 to TRBJ2-1, with TRBD2 matching over 7 bases. Per germline, CDR1 SGDLS and CDR2 YYNGEE. V shed 3 bases, J shed 6 bases, and the junction held 9 bases outside the gene matches. This CDR3 has 15 amino acids. The CDR3 DNA sequence: TGTGCCAGCAGCGAAGAGGGACTACCAACCAATGAGCAGTTCTTC. It codes for CASSEEGLPTNEQFF.

The chain links TRBV30 to TRBJ1-3; unclear D gene. This CDR3 is built from 12 residues. Germline assignment: CDR1 GTSNPN and CDR2 SVGIG (reference sequence). Trimming left V 5 bases short and J 0 bases short, with 5 bases between. CDR3 bases: TGTGCCTGGCTTCCCTCTGGAAACACCATATATTTT. It encodes CAWLPSGNTIYF. The complete variable domain, with remaining parts taken from reference TRBV30 and TRBJ1-3, reads SQTIHQWPATLVQPVGSPLSLECTVEGTSNPNLYWYRQAAGRGLQLLFYSVGIGQISSEVPQNLSASRPQDRQFILSSKKLLLSDSGFYLCAWLPSGNTIYFGEGSWLTVV.

CDR3 bases: TGTGCCAGCAGCTTTTTTAGCGGGACCAGCTCCTACGAGCAGTACTTC. This sequence encodes CASSFFSGTSSYEQYF. This chain links TRBV5-8 with TRBJ2-7; 8 nucleotides match TRBD2. Germline CDR1 SGHTS, CDR2 YDEGEE. The ends lost 2 bases at V and 0 bases at J; junction bases unmatched: 7. The CDR3 has 16 residues. Combining the CDR3 with reference TRBV5-8 and TRBJ2-7 gives the whole variable domain EAGVTQSPTHLIKTRGQQATLRCSPISGHTSVYWYQQALGLGLQFLLWYDEGEERNRGNFPPRFSGRQFPNYSSELNVNALELEDSALYLCASSFFSGTSSYEQYFGPGTRLTVT.

The V gene is TRBV2, the J gene TRBJ1-5; 11 bases fit TRBD1. Germline V gene sequence: CDR1 SNHLY, CDR2 FYNNEI. The CDR3 runs to 15 residues. Germline trimming cut 6 bases from V and 2 bases from J; bases unmatched to any gene: 3. The CDR3 reads CASSRTGGGNQPQHF. CDR3 sequence (DNA): TGTGCCAGCAGCCGGACAGGGGGCGGCAATCAGCCCCAGCATTTT.

This clone was picked up one time. This chain joins TRBV12-3 or TRBV12-4 and TRBJ2-5, with D possibly being TRBD1 (8 bases). The length of the CDR3 is 13 residues. V gave up 5 bases and J gave up 4 bases, with 11 bases separating them. This CDR3 reads CASSHRGGETQYF. Here the CDR3 DNA reads TGTGCCAGCAGTCACAGGGGGGGAGAGACCCAGTACTTC.

The gene calls are TRBV7-9 and TRBJ1-1; 7 nucleotides align to TRBD1. The CDR3 sequence is 15 residues long. CDR1 is SEHNR and CDR2 is FQNEAQ in the germline V gene (reference sequence). V lost 5 bases and J lost 1; bases outside the gene matches: 7. The CDR3 DNA sequence: TGTGCCAGCAGCCGGGACAGCCGCTCGAACACTGAAGCTTTCTTT. Its translation is CASSRDSRSNTEAFF. The full variable domain, with the rest looked up from reference TRBV7-9 and TRBJ1-1, is DTGVSQNPRHKITKRGQNVTFRCDPISEHNRLYWYRQTLGQGPEFLTYFQNEAQLEKSRLLSDRFSAERPKGSFSTLEIQRTEQGDSAMYLCASSRDSRSNTEAFFGQGTRLTVV.

The genes are TRBV20-1 and TRBJ2-3; tentatively, D is TRBD2 (5 bases). Trimming took off 3 bases at V and 6 bases at J, with 13 bases between the two ends. Germline CDR1 reads DFQATT; CDR2 reads SNEGSKA (reference sequence). This CDR3 has 13 residues. CDR3 loop: CSASYTSGDTQYF. The CDR3 DNA reads TGCAGTGCTAGTTACACTAGTGGGGATACGCAGTATTTT.

This chain joins TRBV29-1 and TRBJ2-3; TRBD2 is a possible D gene (5 bases). Germline V gene lookup returns CDR1 SQVTM and CDR2 ANQGSEA. With 4 bases removed from V and 1 base from J, the gap between germline ends came to 9 bases. This CDR3 spans 13 amino acids. DNA of the CDR3: TGCAGCGTTGGCCGCGGGCGCACAGATACGCAGTATTTT. Translated, it gives CSVGRGRTDTQYF.